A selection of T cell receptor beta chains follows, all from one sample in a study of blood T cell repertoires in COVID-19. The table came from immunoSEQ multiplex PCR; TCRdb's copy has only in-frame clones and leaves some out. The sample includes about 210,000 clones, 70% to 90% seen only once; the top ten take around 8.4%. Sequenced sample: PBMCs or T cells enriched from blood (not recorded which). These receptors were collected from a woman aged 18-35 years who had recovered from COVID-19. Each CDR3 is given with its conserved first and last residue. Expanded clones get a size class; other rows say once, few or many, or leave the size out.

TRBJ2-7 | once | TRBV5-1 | CASSLENRDRGYEQYF
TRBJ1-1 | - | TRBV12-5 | CASGLVLGQGSTEAFF
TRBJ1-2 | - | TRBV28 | CASRGQGGYTF
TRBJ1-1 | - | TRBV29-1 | CSVHGTEAFF
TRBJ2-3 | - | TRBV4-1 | CASSQGLAGGDTQYF
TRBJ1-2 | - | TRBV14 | CASSHATGYGYTF
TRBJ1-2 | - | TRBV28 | CASTLGGNYGYTF
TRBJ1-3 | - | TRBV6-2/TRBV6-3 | CASSYSGGMNTIYF
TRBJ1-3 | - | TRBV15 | CATSRDGGATQDTIYF
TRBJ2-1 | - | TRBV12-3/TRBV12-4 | CASRGDKSFLFF
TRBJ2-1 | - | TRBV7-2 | CASSLGPYSSYNEQFF
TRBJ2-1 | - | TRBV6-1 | CASSVGPGGLHSYNEQFF
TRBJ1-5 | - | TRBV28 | CASSGQGFYNQPQHF
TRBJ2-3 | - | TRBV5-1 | CASSLIAGTSTDTQYF
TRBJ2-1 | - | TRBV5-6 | CASNSPSGVLEQFF
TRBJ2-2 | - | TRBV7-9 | CASGIWTSGTGELFF
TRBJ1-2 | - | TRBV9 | CASSVDGLLYGYTF
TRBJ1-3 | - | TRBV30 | CAWSFRGTDINTIYF
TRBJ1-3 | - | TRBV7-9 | CASSPGQISFGGNTIYF
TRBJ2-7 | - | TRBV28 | CASSTPGQARYEQYF
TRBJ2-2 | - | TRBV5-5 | CASTLTGRTNTGELFF
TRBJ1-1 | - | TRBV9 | CASSNRNTEAFF
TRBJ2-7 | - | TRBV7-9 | CASSSTGLAGTYEQYF
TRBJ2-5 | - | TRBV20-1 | CSAGELETQYF
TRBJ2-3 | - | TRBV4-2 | CASKAEAPDTQYF
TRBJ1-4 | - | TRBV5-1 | CASKSTGNNEKLFF
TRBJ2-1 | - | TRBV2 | CASSARALAGVTTYNEQFF